This passage covers 32 T cell receptor beta chains from one sample sequenced in a study of blood T cell repertoires in COVID-19. TCRdb's table, derived via immunoSEQ multiplex PCR, lists solely in-frame clones and lacks some. The table records tens of thousands of clones, 80% of them present only once. Sequenced sample: peripheral blood. The source of these receptors is an older man who had recovered from COVID-19.

CDR3 bases: TGTGCCAGCAGTTACCGGGGGAATGAGCAGTTCTTC. The encoded protein is CASSYRGNEQFF. V usage is TRBV6-5 and J usage is TRBJ2-1, with a tentative D call TRBD2 (6 bases). V shed 2 bases and J shed 7 bases, with 6 bases lying between them. Germline assignment: CDR1 MNHEY and CDR2 SVGAGI. The CDR3 totals 12 residues.

This sequence joins TRBV5-4 and TRBJ2-3; D gene unclear. The CDR3 has 18 amino acids. Deletions cut 4 bases from V and 0 bases from J, with 21 bases between. Germline V gene lookup returns CDR1 SGHNT and CDR2 YYREEE (reference sequence). Here the CDR3 DNA reads TGTGCCAGCAGCCCTAACTTACCCGTGGCAGGTAGCACAGATACGCAGTATTTT. It translates to CASSPNLPVAGSTDTQYF. Looking up the rest from reference TRBV5-4 and TRBJ2-3 gives the full variable domain: ETGVTQSPTHLIKTRGQQVTLRCSSQSGHNTVSWYQQALGQGPQFIFQYYREEENGRGNFPPRFSGLQFPNYSSELNVNALELDDSALYLCASSPNLPVAGSTDTQYFGPGTRLTVL.

The chain uses TRBV9 and TRBJ2-1, with TRBD2 as a possible D gene (6 bases). This CDR3 region has 15 residues. V shed 4 bases and J shed 2 bases, with 13 bases lying between them. Germline V lookup: CDR1 SGDLS, CDR2 YYNGEE. The CDR3 DNA is TGTGCCAGCAGCCCCACTAGCTCCGCCTACAATGAGCAGTTCTTC. Amino acid sequence: CASSPTSSAYNEQFF.

This chain connects TRBV19 to TRBJ2-1; D unclear. Trimming took off 3 bases at V and 12 bases at J, with 15 bases between the two ends. In germline, CDR1 is LNHDA, CDR2 SQIVND (reference sequence). The CDR3 has 13 amino acids. The CDR3 region has the DNA TGTGCCAGTAGTATCTCAGACGATGAGCGGCAGTTCTTC. Translated: CASSISDDERQFF.

The chain carries TRBV18 and TRBJ2-3; 13 nucleotides match TRBD2. J lost 0 bases, V lost 3 bases, and 3 bases had no gene match. Germline V gene lookup returns CDR1 KGHSH and CDR2 LQKENI. The CDR3 spans 17 residues. The CDR3 DNA follows: TGTGCCAGCTCACCTGGGACTAGCGGGATCAGCACAGATACGCAGTATTTT. Amino acids: CASSPGTSGISTDTQYF. Full variable domain (remainder filled in from reference TRBV18 and TRBJ2-3): NAGVMQNPRHLVRRRGQEARLRCSPMKGHSHVYWYRQLPEEGLKFMVYLQKENIIDESGMPKERFSAEFPKEGPSILRIQQVVRGDSAAYFCASSPGTSGISTDTQYFGPGTRLTVL.

The V gene is TRBV7-9, the J gene TRBJ1-2; D is unclear. The CDR3 totals 13 residues. Germline V gene data show CDR1 as SEHNR and CDR2 as FQNEAQ (reference sequence). V was clipped by 5 bases and J by 2 bases, with 9 bases between them. CDR3 loop: CASSPQRNYGYTF. DNA of the CDR3: TGTGCCAGCAGCCCCCAGAGGAACTATGGCTACACCTTC.

This clone was observed once. V gene TRBV24-1 combines with J gene TRBJ2-4; 11 nucleotides align to TRBD1. The germline V gene encodes CDR1 KGHDR and CDR2 SFDVKD. The CDR3 runs to 15 residues. The ends lost 4 bases at V and 8 bases at J; junction bases unmatched: 6. The CDR3 here is CATSDPGTGGDIQYF. The DNA of the CDR3 is TGTGCCACCAGTGACCCTGGGACAGGGGGAGACATTCAGTACTTC.

The V and J genes are TRBV5-8 and TRBJ1-2; perhaps TRBD1 as D (6 bases). Germline CDR1 reads SGHTS; CDR2 reads YDEGEE. The CDR3 sequence is 15 residues long. Between the trimmed V and J ends, which lost 4 bases and 6 bases, there was a span of 19 bases. The CDR3 DNA follows: TGTGCCAGCAGCGGAAACCGACACAGGGCTAATGGCTACACCTTC. It specifies CASSGNRHRANGYTF.

This clone was recorded once. The genes are TRBV11-2 and TRBJ2-7; 8 bases match TRBD1. The ends lost 1 base at V and 4 bases at J; junction bases unmatched: 9. Germline CDR1 SGHAT, CDR2 FQNNGV. The CDR3 is 16 residues long. The CDR3 here is CASSLAIDRGGYEQYF. The CDR3, as DNA: TGTGCCAGCAGCTTAGCAATCGACAGGGGAGGTTACGAGCAGTACTTC. The entire variable domain, with the rest obtained from reference TRBV11-2 and TRBJ2-7, is as follows: EAGVAQSPRYKIIEKRQSVAFWCNPISGHATLYWYQQILGQGPKLLIQFQNNGVVDDSQLPKDRFSAERLKGVDSTLKIQPAKLEDSAVYLCASSLAIDRGGYEQYFGPGTRLTVT.

The rearrangement joins TRBV4-3 to TRBJ2-5, with D possibly being TRBD1 (6 bases). The CDR3 runs to 15 residues. Germline CDR1 is LGHNA and CDR2 is YSLEER. V shed 4 bases and J shed 4 bases, with 16 bases lying between them. As DNA, the CDR3 is TGCGCCAGCAGCCGGGTGAACCTCAGGGGAGAGACCCAGTACTTC. This codes for CASSRVNLRGETQYF.

This clone was counted between two and nine times. V is TRBV7-9 and J is TRBJ1-5; possibly TRBD1 for D (5 bases). Germline V gene data show CDR1 as SEHNR and CDR2 as FQNEAQ (reference sequence). This CDR3 comprises 12 residues. V was cut by 1 base and J by 11 bases, with 9 bases left in between. The CDR3 DNA reads TGTGCCAGCAGCTTAGAGGTAGGGGCCCAGCATTTT. Protein sequence: CASSLEVGAQHF.

The V and J genes are TRBV5-1 and TRBJ1-1; D possibly corresponds to TRBD1 (6 bases). This CDR3 is 18 amino acids long. Trimming pared 0 bases from V and 3 bases from J, leaving 21 bases between. Per germline, CDR1 SGHRS and CDR2 YFSETQ. CDR3: CASSLASTGGQRDTEAFF. DNA of the CDR3: TGCGCCAGCAGCTTGGCCTCAACTGGCGGACAGAGAGACACTGAAGCTTTCTTT.

The chain carries TRBV4-1 and TRBJ2-1; perhaps TRBD2 as D (6 bases). V lost 4 bases and J 5 bases, leaving 24 bases between the germline ends. Germline loops: CDR1 MGHRA, CDR2 YSYEKL. CDR3 size: 18 residues. The CDR3 DNA is TGCGCCAGCAGCCTCCGCCTGCTAGCGCCAGAACTTGACAATGAGCAGTTCTTC. The encoded protein is CASSLRLLAPELDNEQFF.

The V and J genes are TRBV28 and TRBJ1-4; maybe TRBD1 (5 bases). The germline V gene encodes CDR1 MDHEN and CDR2 SYDVKM. The V end was cut by 7 bases, the J end by 8 bases, with 17 bases between. CDR3 length: 14 residues. The CDR3 nucleotides read TGTGCCAGCAAACCTCGGACAACAGCGGAAAAACTGTTTTTT. As protein: CASKPRTTAEKLFF.

The chain has TRBV7-2 and TRBJ1-5, with D perhaps matching TRBD1 (5 bases). The V end lost 3 bases, the J end lost 1 base, and 10 bases lay between the germline ends. The germline CDR1 and CDR2 sequences are SGHTA and FQGNSA. CDR3 size: 15 residues. The DNA for the CDR3 is TGTGCCAGCAGCTTGGGGCTCTCAAGCAATCAGCCCCAGCATTTT. This codes for CASSLGLSSNQPQHF.

This sequence joins TRBV19 and TRBJ2-3; tentative D call: TRBD2 (5 bases). The ends were cut back, 4 bases at V and 9 bases at J, with 14 bases in the middle. The germline V gene has CDR1 LNHDA and CDR2 SQIVND (reference sequence). The CDR3 sequence is 13 residues long. The CDR3 here is CASSTGQRGTQYF. In DNA, the CDR3 is TGTGCCAGTAGTACGGGTCAAAGAGGGACGCAGTATTTT.

This sequence joins TRBV18 and TRBJ2-7; 10 positions agree with TRBD2. With 1 base clipped from V and 1 base from J, the junction kept 4 bases outside the gene matches. The CDR3 is 16 amino acids. CDR1 and CDR2 from the germline V gene are KGHSH and LQKENI. The CDR3 bases are TGTGCCAGCTCACCACGGGTAGCGGGAGGATCCTACGAGCAGTACTTC. The encoded protein is CASSPRVAGGSYEQYF.

The chain carries TRBV18 and TRBJ2-7, with D possibly matching TRBD2 (5 bases). This CDR3 comprises 14 residues. V was clipped by 2 bases and J by 5 bases, with 13 bases between them. Germline lookup yields CDR1 KGHSH and CDR2 LQKENI. CDR3 in DNA: TGTGCCAGCTCACCAGACGGGATTACAGACGAGCAGTACTTC. Translation: CASSPDGITDEQYF. The variable domain in full, with the rest retrieved from reference TRBV18 and TRBJ2-7, is NAGVMQNPRHLVRRRGQEARLRCSPMKGHSHVYWYRQLPEEGLKFMVYLQKENIIDESGMPKERFSAEFPKEGPSILRIQQVVRGDSAAYFCASSPDGITDEQYFGPGTRLTVT.

The rearrangement uses TRBV4-3 and TRBJ1-2, with 7 nucleotides matching TRBD1. This CDR3 comprises 13 residues. The ends lost 5 bases at V and 8 bases at J; junction bases unmatched: 8. Per germline, CDR1 LGHNA and CDR2 YSLEER. CDR3 DNA: TGCGCCAGCAGCTCTACAGGGGTAGGCGGCTACACCTTC. Its protein is CASSSTGVGGYTF.

This chain uses TRBV7-3 with TRBJ1-1; D uncertain. Germline V gene data show CDR1 as SGHTA and CDR2 as FQGTGA. CDR3 size: 13 residues. V was cut by 1 base and J by 5 bases, with 8 bases left in between. The CDR3 DNA reads as TGTGCCAGCAGCTTAAGTGGAGGGACTGAAGCTTTCTTT. This translates into CASSLSGGTEAFF.

V usage is TRBV7-2 and J usage is TRBJ2-1; TRBD2 matches at 7 bases. This CDR3 is built from 18 residues. V lost 3 bases and J lost 4; bases outside the gene matches: 15. Germline values: CDR1 SGHTA, CDR2 FQGNSA. The CDR3 nucleotides read TGTGCCAGCAGCTTTTTTGATTGGTGGGCGGGGGTATACAATGAGCAGTTCTTC. It specifies CASSFFDWWAGVYNEQFF.

This clone was observed a few times. The chain uses TRBV7-2 and TRBJ1-5; TRBD1 is a possible D gene (6 bases). Germline CDR1 and CDR2: SGHTA and FQGNSA. V was clipped by 2 bases and J by 5 bases, with 13 bases between them. This CDR3 contains 15 residues. The CDR3 sequence: CASSLQGSRDQPQHF. The CDR3 region has the DNA TGTGCCAGCAGCTTACAGGGGTCCAGGGATCAGCCCCAGCATTTT.

This chain links TRBV6-2 or TRBV6-3 with TRBJ1-6; 10 bases fit TRBD1. V shed 3 bases and J 5 bases; nucleotides not matched to a gene: 4. This CDR3 comprises 16 residues. The germline V gene encodes CDR1 MNHEY and CDR2 SVGEGT. The CDR3 coding sequence is TGTGCCAGCAGTTATCCGGGACAGGGGAATAATTCACCCCTCCACTTT. It is translated as CASSYPGQGNNSPLHF.

The gene calls are TRBV5-1 and TRBJ1-1, with 8 positions matching TRBD1. J gave up 6 bases and V 0 bases, and 7 bases lay outside the gene matches. The CDR3 loop spans 15 amino acids. Looked up from germline, CDR1 is SGHRS and CDR2 is YFSETQ. This chain's CDR3 is CASSLDRQGRAEAFF. In nucleotides, the CDR3 is TGCGCCAGCAGCTTGGACAGACAGGGGAGGGCTGAAGCTTTCTTT.

This clone occurred once. The V gene is TRBV10-2, the J gene TRBJ2-5; 10 bases line up with TRBD1. V was clipped by 5 bases and J by 5 bases; unmatched bases: 2. Germline CDR1 and CDR2: WSHSY and SAAADI. The CDR3 runs 13 residues. CDR3 in amino acids: CASSRTGGETQYF. The CDR3 region has the DNA TGCGCCAGCAGTCGGACAGGGGGGGAGACCCAGTACTTC.

The chain recombines TRBV27 with TRBJ2-7; a possible D gene is TRBD1 (6 bases). The CDR3 runs 11 residues. Germline CDR1 and CDR2: MNHEY and SMNVEV (reference sequence). V gave up 4 bases and J gave up 13 bases, with 14 bases separating them. The CDR3 here is CASSWRQATYF. The CDR3 bases are TGTGCCAGCAGTTGGAGACAGGCCACATACTTC.

This clone came up many times. The CDR3 bases are TGTGCCAGTACTCTAGCGGGAGGGGGGTACAATGAGCAGTTCTTC. Amino acid sequence: CASTLAGGGYNEQFF. The rearrangement joins TRBV19 to TRBJ2-1, with 12 bases that match TRBD2. The CDR3 spans 15 residues. V trimming: 7 bases; J trimming: 4 bases; junction bases outside the gene matches: 5. Germline V gene lookup returns CDR1 LNHDA and CDR2 SQIVND (reference sequence).

This chain uses TRBV9 with TRBJ2-1; TRBD2 aligns across 11 bases. V dropped 4 bases and J dropped 1; count of bases not matched to a gene: 19. The V gene's germline CDR1 is SGDLS and CDR2 YYNGEE. This CDR3 contains 21 residues. The CDR3, as DNA: TGTGCCAGCAGCACCCGAAAATTTTTAGCGGGGGGGCCCGCGTCCTACAATGAGCAGTTCTTC. Its protein product is CASSTRKFLAGGPASYNEQFF.

The chain uses TRBV4-2 and TRBJ1-1; possible D gene TRBD1, 5 bases. Between the trimmed V and J ends, which lost 4 bases and 5 bases, there was a span of 17 bases. Germline V gene data show CDR1 as LGHNA and CDR2 as YNFKEQ. The length of the CDR3 is 15 residues. CDR3 DNA sequence: TGTGCCAGCAGCCTCACGACGACAGTTAAAACTGAAGCTTTCTTT. Translated: CASSLTTTVKTEAFF.

The gene calls are TRBV11-3 and TRBJ1-2, with D hard to call. The germline V and J ends were trimmed by 6 bases and 8 bases, with 16 bases remaining between them. CDR1 is SGHNT and CDR2 is YENEEA in the germline V gene. This CDR3 contains 13 residues. The CDR3 nucleotides are TGTGCCAGCAGTTTCAGGTTTGGGGAGGGCTACACCTTC. Its translation: CASSFRFGEGYTF.

The rearrangement joins TRBV5-1 to TRBJ2-3, with TRBD2 identical over 12 bases. This CDR3 spans 17 amino acids. V gave up 2 bases and J gave up 0 bases; unmatched junction bases: 4. From germline, CDR1 is SGHRS and CDR2 YFSETQ. The CDR3 region is CASSLRTSGISTDTQYF. The CDR3, as DNA: TGCGCCAGCAGCTTACGGACTAGCGGGATAAGCACAGATACGCAGTATTTT.

This chain joins TRBV2 and TRBJ2-6; 10 nucleotides align to TRBD1. Germline CDR1 is SNHLY and CDR2 is FYNNEI. The CDR3 contains 16 residues. With 9 bases clipped from V and 0 bases from J, the junction kept 5 bases outside the gene matches. The CDR3: CARGTGAASGANVLTF. DNA of the CDR3: TGTGCCAGAGGGACAGGGGCCGCCTCTGGGGCCAACGTCCTGACTTTC.